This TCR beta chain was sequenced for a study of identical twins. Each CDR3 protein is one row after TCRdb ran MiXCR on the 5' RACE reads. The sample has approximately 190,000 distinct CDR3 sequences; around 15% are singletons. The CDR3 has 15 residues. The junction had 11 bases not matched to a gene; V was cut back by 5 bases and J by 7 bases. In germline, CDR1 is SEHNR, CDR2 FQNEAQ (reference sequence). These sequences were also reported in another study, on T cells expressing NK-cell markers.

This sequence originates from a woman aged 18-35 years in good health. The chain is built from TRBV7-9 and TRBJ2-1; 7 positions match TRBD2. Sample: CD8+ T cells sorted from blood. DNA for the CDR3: TGTGCCAGCAGCCCCTTCCGGGGGGATATGAATGAGCAGTTCTTC. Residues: CASSPFRGDMNEQFF.